This record concerns one TCR beta chain sequence. Germline V gene sequence: CDR1 SGHDT, CDR2 YYEEEE. The CDR3 covers 16 residues. V lost 0 bases, J lost 7 bases, and 16 bases lay in between. This sample stems from a study of blood T cell repertoires in COVID-19. Study-level information: From the United States, Italy and Spain came samples of acute and convalescent COVID-19. PBMCs, B-cell-depleted T cells, or T cells provided the cDNA or gDNA that made up the material.

Per the original methods: Estimation of nucleated cell counts was performed using reference gene primer amplification. Generated by immunoSEQ multiplex PCR, the TCRdb table keeps only in-frame clones and is missing some. D and trimming were read from the DNA, whereas the V and J calls and clone size are those reported in that table. This sample has about 81,000 clones, with 75% to 90% found just once. The material sequenced was peripheral blood. The clonotype was recovered from a man in his 70s with active or convalescent COVID-19. This sequence joins TRBV5-6 and TRBJ2-2, with D possibly matching TRBD2 (5 bases). CDR3 sequence: CASSLGPEGLLGELFF. The DNA of the CDR3 is TGTGCCAGCAGCTTGGGGCCCGAAGGACTGCTCGGGGAGCTGTTTTTT.